This is a list of T cell receptor beta chains from one sample in a study of blood T cell repertoires in COVID-19. The protocol was immunoSEQ multiplex PCR, while the TCRdb copy is restricted to in-frame clones and leaves out a portion. The repertoire holds approximately 220,000 clones, with more than 65% as singletons. Sequenced input: peripheral blood. These receptors all stem from a woman of 80 years or more with acute or convalescent COVID-19. CDR3s include the opening cysteine and the closing phenylalanine or tryptophan. The D gene is left open where the match is weak. The listing skips clone size in some rows; elsewhere it reads once, few, many or a size class.

TRBJ2-7	TRBV4-1	.	many	TGCGCCAGCAGCCAAGGTCCCAACGGCTACGAGCAGTACTTC	CASSQGPNGYEQYF
TRBJ1-4	TRBV28	TRBD1	.	TGTGCCAGCACGGGACAGGATGCAACTAATGAAAAACTGTTTTTT	CASTGQDATNEKLFF
TRBJ2-5	TRBV5-1	TRBD2	.	TGCGCCAGCAGCCGAAGCGGGAGGGGTGGCGAGACCCAGTACTTC	CASSRSGRGGETQYF
TRBJ2-7	TRBV5-1	TRBD1	.	TGCGCCAGCAGCTCCGGACAGGGAGCGCAGTACTTC	CASSSGQGAQYF
TRBJ2-2	TRBV18	.	.	TGTGCCAGCTCAATAGGAGTTGACACCGGGGAGCTGTTTTTT	CASSIGVDTGELFF
TRBJ1-3	TRBV5-1	.	.	TGCGCCAGCAGCTTGGATTCAGGGGCGGGAAACACCATATATTTT	CASSLDSGAGNTIYF
TRBJ1-1	TRBV19	.	once	TGTGCCAGTAGTTTAGGACAGAAGGGGAACACTGAAGCTTTCTTT	CASSLGQKGNTEAFF
TRBJ1-3	TRBV15	TRBD1	.	TGTGCCACCAGCAGCTCAGGACAGGTTCGCTCTGGAAACACCATATATTTT	CATSSSGQVRSGNTIYF
TRBJ1-5	TRBV5-1	.	once	TGCGCCAGCAGCTTGGAGTTCGGGGTTATTCAGCCCCAGCATTTT	CASSLEFGVIQPQHF
TRBJ1-1	TRBV5-1	.	.	TGCGCCAGCAGCGTAAACCGGGACTCGGGCACTGAAGCTTTCTTT	CASSVNRDSGTEAFF
TRBJ1-1	TRBV7-9	TRBD1	.	TGTGCCAGCTCCCCGGGACAGAAGAACACTGAAGCTTTCTTT	CASSPGQKNTEAFF
TRBJ2-3	TRBV13	.	.	TGTGCCAGCAGCTTAGCCCTCTCCTCTCCCCCCAGGGATACGCAGTATTTT	CASSLALSSPPRDTQYF
TRBJ1-2	TRBV4-1	.	few	TGCGCCAGCAGCCAAGATCGGGGGGCAAGCTATGGCTACACCTTC	CASSQDRGASYGYTF
TRBJ1-6	TRBV18	.	.	TGTGCCAGCTCCCCGACAGCGCTTTATACGATCGGCTCACCCCTCCACTTT	CASSPTALYTIGSPLHF
TRBJ1-2	TRBV3-1/TRBV3-2	.	few	TGTGCCAGCAGCCCGGGCGGGGGAGGGGGCTACACCTTC	CASSPGGGGGYTF
TRBJ1-1	TRBV29-1	.	.	TGCAGCGTCTATCCACAGGGCAGGATCACTGAAGCTTTCTTT	CSVYPQGRITEAFF
TRBJ2-1	TRBV12-5	TRBD1	.	TGTGCTAGTGGTTTGGGACAGGGGACCTACAATGAGCAGTTCTTC	CASGLGQGTYNEQFF
TRBJ2-7	TRBV19	.	.	TGTGCCAGTAGTATCGAGCTCCGCGGGGGCGTCTCCTACGAGCAGTACTTC	CASSIELRGGVSYEQYF
TRBJ2-1	TRBV7-3	TRBD2	.	TGTGCCAGCAGCTTAATTGGGACTAGCGGGGCTAGCTCCTACAATGAGCAGTTCTTC	CASSLIGTSGASSYNEQFF
TRBJ1-2	TRBV14	.	once	TGTGCCAGCAGCCAAGTCCCACAGGGAGGGGGTGGCTACACCTTC	CASSQVPQGGGGYTF
TRBJ2-6	TRBV14	TRBD2	.	TGTGCCAGCAGCCTCGGACTAGATTTCTCTGGGGCCAACGTCCTGACTTTC	CASSLGLDFSGANVLTF
TRBJ2-1	TRBV5-1	TRBD2	.	TGCGCCAGCAGCTTTGGACTAGCGGGAGTCGGCAATGAGCAGTTCTTC	CASSFGLAGVGNEQFF
TRBJ1-1	TRBV11-2	TRBD1	.	TGTGCCAGCAGCTCGACAGGGTACAATGAAGCTTTCTTT	CASSSTGYNEAFF
TRBJ2-7	TRBV12-3/TRBV12-4	.	.	TGTGCCAGCAGTTTAGGGGGGGTTAACGAGCAGTACTTC	CASSLGGVNEQYF
TRBJ1-6	TRBV19	.	.	TGTGCCAGTAGTATGACTGGTTCACCCCTCCACTTT	CASSMTGSPLHF
TRBJ2-2	TRBV12-5	TRBD1	.	TGTGCTAGTGGTTTAAGGGACAGGCTGAACACCGGGGAGCTGTTTTTT	CASGLRDRLNTGELFF
TRBJ1-1	TRBV19	TRBD1	.	TGTGCCAGTAGTAAACCCGGGACAGGGGGCTTAAACACTGAAGCTTTCTTT	CASSKPGTGGLNTEAFF
TRBJ1-4	TRBV9	TRBD1	.	TGTGCCAGCAGCGGACAGGGGGCACAAGAAAAACTGTTTTTT	CASSGQGAQEKLFF
TRBJ2-7	TRBV27	.	.	TGTGCCAGCAGTTCCAGCTCCTACGAGCAGTACTTC	CASSSSSYEQYF
TRBJ2-4	TRBV7-2	.	.	TGTGCCAGCAGCTTAGGACCTAGCGCGGCTAACATTCAGTACTTC	CASSLGPSAANIQYF
TRBJ2-5	TRBV7-2	.	.	TGTGCCAGCACCTTATCACTAAAAGAGACCCAGTACTTC	CASTLSLKETQYF